This TCR beta chain was documented in a study of blood T cell repertoires in COVID-19. Worth noting for this clone: This sample includes further DNA sequences coding for the same CDR3.

How the authors handled the data: By means of reference gene primer amplification, nucleated cell counts were estimated. The table came from immunoSEQ multiplex PCR; TCRdb's copy has only in-frame clones and leaves some out. V, J and clone size reflect that table, while D and trimming were determined from the DNA. This table has a few hundred thousand clones, 80% to 90% appearing once. Germline CDR1 is SGHRS and CDR2 is YFSETQ. The CDR3 sequence is 14 residues long. Germline trimming cut 4 bases from V and 3 bases from J; bases unmatched to any gene: 5. The specimen was PBMCs or T cells enriched from blood (not recorded which). This rearrangement joins TRBV5-1 to TRBJ2-7, with 9 bases that match TRBD1. The clonotype comes from a woman between 40 and 55 years old with acute COVID-19. The CDR3 loop reads CASSPGTGSYEQYF. As DNA, the CDR3 is TGCGCCAGCAGCCCCGGGACAGGGAGCTACGAGCAGTACTTC.